This T cell receptor (beta chain) was documented in a study of blood T cell repertoires in COVID-19. This clone was seen just once. Two negative PCRs, clearance, or symptom resolution were required of recovered Cohort 3 donors. Here immunoSEQ multiplex PCR was the method, and the copy in TCRdb shows in-frame clones only, minus some. This sample carries about 350,000 clones, about 90% of them seen once, and the ten largest clones take 2.5% to 3%. The J segment lost 3 bases and the V segment lost 4 bases, leaving 9 bases of the junction unmatched. This CDR3 is 15 amino acids long. Germline CDR1 MGHRA, CDR2 YSYEKL.

The chain joins TRBV4-1 to TRBJ2-7; 7 nucleotides match TRBD2. The sample consisted of PBMCs or T cells enriched from blood (not recorded which). The clonotype was recovered from a woman in her thirties who had recovered from COVID-19. This chain's CDR3 is CASSLGTSDLYEQYF. The CDR3 nucleotides read TGCGCCAGCAGCCTCGGCACTAGCGATCTCTACGAGCAGTACTTC.